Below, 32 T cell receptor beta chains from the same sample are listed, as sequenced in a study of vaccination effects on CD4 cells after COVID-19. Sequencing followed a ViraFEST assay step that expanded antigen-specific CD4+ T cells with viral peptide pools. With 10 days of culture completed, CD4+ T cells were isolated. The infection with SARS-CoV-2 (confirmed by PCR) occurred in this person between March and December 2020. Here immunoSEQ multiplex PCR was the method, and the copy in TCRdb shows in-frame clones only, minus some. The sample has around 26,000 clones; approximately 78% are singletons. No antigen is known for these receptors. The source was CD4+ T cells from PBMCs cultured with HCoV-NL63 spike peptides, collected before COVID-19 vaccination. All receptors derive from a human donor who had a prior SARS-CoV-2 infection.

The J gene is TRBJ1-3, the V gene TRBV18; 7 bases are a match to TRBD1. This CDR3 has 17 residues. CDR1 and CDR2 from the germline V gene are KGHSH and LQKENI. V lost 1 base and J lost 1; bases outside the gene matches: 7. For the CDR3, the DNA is TGTGCCAGCTCACCACAGATCTCAGGGGGTTCTGGAAACACCATATATTTT. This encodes CASSPQISGGSGNTIYF.

CDR3 sequence (DNA): TGTGCCAGCAGCTTAGGCTTGTCTAGCGGGAGCAGGTCAGATACGCAGTATTTT. As protein: CASSLGLSSGSRSDTQYF. The rearrangement links TRBV7-8 to TRBJ2-3; 10 positions agree with TRBD2. Trimming took 1 base from V and 4 from J; bases not matched to a gene: 11. This CDR3 has 18 amino acids. Germline assignment: CDR1 SGHVS and CDR2 FQNEAQ.

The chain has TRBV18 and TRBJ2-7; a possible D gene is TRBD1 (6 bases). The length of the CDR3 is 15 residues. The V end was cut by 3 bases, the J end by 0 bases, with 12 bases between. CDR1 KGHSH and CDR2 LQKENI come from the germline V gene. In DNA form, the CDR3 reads TGTGCCAGCTCACCTGGACAGTTTAGCTCCTACGAGCAGTACTTC. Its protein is CASSPGQFSSYEQYF.

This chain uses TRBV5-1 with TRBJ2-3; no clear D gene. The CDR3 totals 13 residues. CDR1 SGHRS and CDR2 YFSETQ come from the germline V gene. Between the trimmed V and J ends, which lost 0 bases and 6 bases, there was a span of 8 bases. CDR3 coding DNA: TGCGCCAGCAGCTTGGCAACTTCGGATACGCAGTATTTT. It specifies CASSLATSDTQYF.

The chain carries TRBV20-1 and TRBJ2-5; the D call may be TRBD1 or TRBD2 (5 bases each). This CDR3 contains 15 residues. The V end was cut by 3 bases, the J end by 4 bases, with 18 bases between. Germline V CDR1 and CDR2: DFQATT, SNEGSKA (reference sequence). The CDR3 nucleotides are TGCAGTGCTAGTAATGTAGGGACCAAGGGAGAGACCCAGTACTTC. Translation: CSASNVGTKGETQYF.

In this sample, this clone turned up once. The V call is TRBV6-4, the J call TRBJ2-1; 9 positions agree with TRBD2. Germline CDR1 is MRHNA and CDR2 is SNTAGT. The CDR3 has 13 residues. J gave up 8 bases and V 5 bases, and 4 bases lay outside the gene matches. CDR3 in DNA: TGTGCCAGCAGTAGGCGGGAGGGGGATGAGCAGTTCTTC. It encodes CASSRREGDEQFF.

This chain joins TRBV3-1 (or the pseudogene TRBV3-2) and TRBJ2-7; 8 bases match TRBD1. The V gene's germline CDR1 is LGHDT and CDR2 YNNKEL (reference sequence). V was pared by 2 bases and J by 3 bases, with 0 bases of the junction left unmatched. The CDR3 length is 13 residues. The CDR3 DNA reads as TGTGCCAGCAGCCAAACAGGGGGCTACGAGCAGTACTTC. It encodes CASSQTGGYEQYF.

Here the CDR3 reads CASSQSQGQGFGETQYF. The CDR3, as DNA: TGCGCCAGCAGTCAATCCCAGGGACAGGGGTTCGGGGAGACCCAGTACTTC. The chain carries TRBV23-1 and TRBJ2-5, with 10 bases aligning to TRBD1. Being an ORF, TRBV23-1 has a function that is uncertain. Trimming removed 0 bases from V and 5 bases from J; junction bases left unmatched: 9. The CDR3 loop spans 17 amino acids.

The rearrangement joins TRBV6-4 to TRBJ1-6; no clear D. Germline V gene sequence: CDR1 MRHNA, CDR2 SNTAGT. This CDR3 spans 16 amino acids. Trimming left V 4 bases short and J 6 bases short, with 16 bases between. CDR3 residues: CASSGPLANSNSPLHF. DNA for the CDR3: TGTGCCAGCAGTGGCCCCCTGGCAAATTCTAATTCACCCCTCCACTTT.

The chain's CDR3 is CASSYTTEAFF. The CDR3 nucleotides read TGTGCCAGCAGTTATACCACTGAAGCTTTCTTT. The chain uses TRBV12-3 or TRBV12-4 and TRBJ1-1, with no clear D. The length of the CDR3 is 11 residues. Between the trimmed V and J ends, which lost 4 bases and 4 bases, there was a span of 4 bases.

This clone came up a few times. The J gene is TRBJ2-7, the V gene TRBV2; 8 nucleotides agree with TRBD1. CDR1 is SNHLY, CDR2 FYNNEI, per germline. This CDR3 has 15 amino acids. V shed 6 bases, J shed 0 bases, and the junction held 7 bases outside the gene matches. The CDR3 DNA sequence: TGTGCCAGCAGAAGGACAGGGCGAAGCTCCTACGAGCAGTACTTC. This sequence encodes CASRRTGRSSYEQYF.

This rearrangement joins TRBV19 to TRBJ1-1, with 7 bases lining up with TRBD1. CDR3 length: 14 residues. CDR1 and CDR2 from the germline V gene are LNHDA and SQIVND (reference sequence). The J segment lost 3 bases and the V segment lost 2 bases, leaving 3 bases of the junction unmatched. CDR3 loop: CASSISGTDTEAFF. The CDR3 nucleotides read TGTGCCAGTAGTATATCCGGGACAGACACTGAAGCTTTCTTT.

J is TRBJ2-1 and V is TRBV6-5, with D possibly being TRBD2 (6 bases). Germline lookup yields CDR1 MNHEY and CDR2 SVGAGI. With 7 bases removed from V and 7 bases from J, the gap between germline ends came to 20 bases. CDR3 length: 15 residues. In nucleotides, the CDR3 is TGTGCCAGCACCTCCCTGGGCGGGGAGAGTAATGAGCAGTTCTTC. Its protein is CASTSLGGESNEQFF.

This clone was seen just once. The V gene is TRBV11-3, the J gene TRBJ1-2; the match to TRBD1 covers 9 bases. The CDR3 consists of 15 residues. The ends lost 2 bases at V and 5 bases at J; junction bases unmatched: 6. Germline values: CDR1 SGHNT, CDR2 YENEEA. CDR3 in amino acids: CASSLTQGARYGYTF. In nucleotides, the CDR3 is TGTGCCAGCAGCTTAACACAGGGGGCGCGGTATGGCTACACCTTC.

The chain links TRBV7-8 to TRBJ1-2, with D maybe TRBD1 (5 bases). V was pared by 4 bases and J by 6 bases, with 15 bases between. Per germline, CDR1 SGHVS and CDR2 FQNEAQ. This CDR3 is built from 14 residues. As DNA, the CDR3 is TGTGCCAGCAGCTCCGAGGCGGGGGTTGATGGCTACACCTTC. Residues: CASSSEAGVDGYTF.

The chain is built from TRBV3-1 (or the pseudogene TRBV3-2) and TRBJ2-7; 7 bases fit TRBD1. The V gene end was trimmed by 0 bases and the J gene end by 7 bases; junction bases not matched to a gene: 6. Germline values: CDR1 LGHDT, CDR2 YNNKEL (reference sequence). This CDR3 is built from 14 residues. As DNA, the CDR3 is TGTGCCAGCAGCCAAGACAGGGGGTTTGGGGAGCAGTACTTC. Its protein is CASSQDRGFGEQYF.

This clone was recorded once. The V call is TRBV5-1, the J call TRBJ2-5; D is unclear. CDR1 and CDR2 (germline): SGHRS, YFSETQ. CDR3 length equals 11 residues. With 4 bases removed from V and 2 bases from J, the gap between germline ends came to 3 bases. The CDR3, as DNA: TGCGCCAGCAGCGAACAAGAGACCCAGTACTTC. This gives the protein CASSEQETQYF.

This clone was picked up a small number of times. The CDR3 loop is CSIRLAGTYEQYF. DNA of the CDR3: TGCAGCATAAGACTAGCGGGAACCTACGAGCAGTACTTC. The chain links TRBV29-1 to TRBJ2-7; 11 nucleotides align to TRBD2. CDR3 length: 13 amino acids. Germline V lookup: CDR1 SQVTM, CDR2 ANQGSEA. The junction had 5 bases not matched to a gene; V was cut back by 8 bases and J by 2 bases.

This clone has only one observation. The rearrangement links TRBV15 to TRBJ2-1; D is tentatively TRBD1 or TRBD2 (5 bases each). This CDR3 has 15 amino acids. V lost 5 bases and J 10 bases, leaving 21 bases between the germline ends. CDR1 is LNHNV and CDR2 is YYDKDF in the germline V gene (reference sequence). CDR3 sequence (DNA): TGTGCCACCAGCTACCGGGACCTTAGAAGGGTAGAGCAGTTCTTC. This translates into CATSYRDLRRVEQFF.

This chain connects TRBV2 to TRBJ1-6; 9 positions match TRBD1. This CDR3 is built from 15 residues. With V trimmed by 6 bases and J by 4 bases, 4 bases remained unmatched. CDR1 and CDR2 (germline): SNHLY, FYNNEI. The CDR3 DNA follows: TGTGCCAGCAGAACACAGGGGGCTTATAATTCACCCCTCCACTTT. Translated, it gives CASRTQGAYNSPLHF.

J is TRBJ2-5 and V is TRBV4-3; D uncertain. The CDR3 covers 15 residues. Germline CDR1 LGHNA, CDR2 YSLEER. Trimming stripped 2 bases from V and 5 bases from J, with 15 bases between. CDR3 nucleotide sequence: TGCGCCAGCAGCCAACAACGGGCCGGTGGGGAGACCCAGTACTTC. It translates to CASSQQRAGGETQYF.

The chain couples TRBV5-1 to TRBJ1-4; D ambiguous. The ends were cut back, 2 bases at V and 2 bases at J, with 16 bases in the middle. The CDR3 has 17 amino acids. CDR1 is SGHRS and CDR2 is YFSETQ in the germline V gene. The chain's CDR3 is CASSLSGSDSTNEKLFF. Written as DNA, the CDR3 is TGCGCCAGCAGCTTAAGCGGGTCAGATTCTACTAATGAAAAACTGTTTTTT.

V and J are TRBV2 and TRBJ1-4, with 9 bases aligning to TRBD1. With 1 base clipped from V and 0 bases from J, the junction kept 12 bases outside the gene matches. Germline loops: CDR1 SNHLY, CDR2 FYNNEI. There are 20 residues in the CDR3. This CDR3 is CASSEVLGTGIPATNEKLFF. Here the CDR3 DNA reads TGTGCCAGCAGTGAAGTTTTAGGGACAGGGATACCGGCAACTAATGAAAAACTGTTTTTT.

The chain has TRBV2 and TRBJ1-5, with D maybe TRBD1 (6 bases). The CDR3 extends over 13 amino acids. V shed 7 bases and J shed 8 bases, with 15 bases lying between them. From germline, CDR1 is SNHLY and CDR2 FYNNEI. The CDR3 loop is CASKDRSSEPQHF. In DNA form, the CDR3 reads TGTGCCAGCAAGGACAGATCGTCGGAGCCCCAGCATTTT.

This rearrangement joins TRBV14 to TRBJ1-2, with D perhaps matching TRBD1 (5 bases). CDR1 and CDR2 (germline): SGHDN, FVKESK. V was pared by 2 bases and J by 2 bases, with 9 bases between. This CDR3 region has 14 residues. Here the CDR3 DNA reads TGTGCCAGCAGCCAAAATTGGGGGAACTATGGCTACACCTTC. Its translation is CASSQNWGNYGYTF.

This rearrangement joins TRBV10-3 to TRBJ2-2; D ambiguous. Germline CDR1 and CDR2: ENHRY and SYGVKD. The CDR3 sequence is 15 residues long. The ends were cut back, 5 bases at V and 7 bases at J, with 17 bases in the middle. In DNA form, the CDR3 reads TGTGCCATCAGTTCCCCGTGGCCCCGCGGCGGGGAGCTGTTTTTT. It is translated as CAISSPWPRGGELFF.

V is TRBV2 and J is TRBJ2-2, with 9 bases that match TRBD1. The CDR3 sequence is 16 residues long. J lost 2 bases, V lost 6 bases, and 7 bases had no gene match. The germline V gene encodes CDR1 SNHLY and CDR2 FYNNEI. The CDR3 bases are TGTGCCAGCAGCACAGGGACAGGGCGTAACACCGGGGAGCTGTTTTTT. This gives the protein CASSTGTGRNTGELFF.

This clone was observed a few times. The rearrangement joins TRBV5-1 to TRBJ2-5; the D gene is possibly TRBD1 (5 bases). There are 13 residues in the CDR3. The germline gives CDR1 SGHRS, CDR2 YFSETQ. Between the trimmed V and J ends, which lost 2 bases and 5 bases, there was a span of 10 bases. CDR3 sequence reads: CASSLLGRETQYF. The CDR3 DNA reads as TGCGCCAGCAGCTTACTGGGGCGGGAGACCCAGTACTTC.

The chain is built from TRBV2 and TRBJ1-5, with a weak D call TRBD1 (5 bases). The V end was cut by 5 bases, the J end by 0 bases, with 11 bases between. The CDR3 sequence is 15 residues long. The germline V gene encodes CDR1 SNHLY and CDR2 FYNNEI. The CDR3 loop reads CASSQQVYSNQPQHF. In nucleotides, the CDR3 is TGTGCCAGCAGTCAACAGGTATATAGCAATCAGCCCCAGCATTTT.

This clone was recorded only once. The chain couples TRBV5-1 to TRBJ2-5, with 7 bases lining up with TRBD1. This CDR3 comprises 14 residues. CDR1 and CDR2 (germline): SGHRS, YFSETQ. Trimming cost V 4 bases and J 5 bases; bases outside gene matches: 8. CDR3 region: CASSVRQGRETQYF. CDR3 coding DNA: TGCGCCAGCAGCGTTAGACAGGGTCGGGAGACCCAGTACTTC.

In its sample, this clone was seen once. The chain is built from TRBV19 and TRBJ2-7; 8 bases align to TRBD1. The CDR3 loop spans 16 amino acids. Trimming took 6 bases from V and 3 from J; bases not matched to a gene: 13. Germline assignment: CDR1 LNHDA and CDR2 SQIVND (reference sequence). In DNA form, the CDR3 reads TGTGCCAGTAGCCAGGGACGGACAGGGACCCACTACGAGCAGTACTTC. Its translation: CASSQGRTGTHYEQYF.

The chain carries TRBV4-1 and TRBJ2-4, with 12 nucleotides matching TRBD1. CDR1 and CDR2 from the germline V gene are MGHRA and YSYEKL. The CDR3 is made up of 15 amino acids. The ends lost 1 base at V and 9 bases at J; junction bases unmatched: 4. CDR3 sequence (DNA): TGCGCCAGCAGCCAAGGGGACAGGGGGCCGACCATTCAGTACTTC. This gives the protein CASSQGDRGPTIQYF.